Listed below are T cell receptor beta chains from one sample, sequenced in a study of glioma-infiltrating T cells. TCRdb passed the multiplex PCR reads through MiXCR, listing each CDR3 protein once. Of around 130,000 distinct CDR3 sequences listed, 24% are singletons. Source material: glioma tissue, nonneoplastic brain tissue, or PBMCs (not recorded which). The receptor source for this set is a human donor with low-grade glioma or glioblastoma, undergoing nonglioma brain surgery, or in good health (not recorded which). Each CDR3 is given without its conserved first and last residue. A D gene is named only where the DNA matches it firmly. Only part of the rows carry a size: once, few, many, or a class if the clone is expanded.

d_call	j_call	clone_size	v_call	cdr3_aa
-	TRBJ1-1	few	TRBV5-1	ASSLRADQTKAF
-	TRBJ2-2	few	TRBV11-1	ASSFTVRNTGELF
TRBD1	TRBJ2-1	few	TRBV19	ASSIEGTGGYNEQF
-	TRBJ1-6	-	TRBV7-9	ASSVGGRYSPLH
TRBD1	TRBJ1-1	-	TRBV7-9	ASSRPTGSREAF
-	TRBJ1-2	-	TRBV7-2	ASSLVTGSWT
-	TRBJ2-5	many	TRBV3-1	ASSLQPQETQY
-	TRBJ2-1	-	TRBV11-1	ASSLVFARANEQF
-	TRBJ1-2	-	TRBV2	ASEGGRAYGYT
-	TRBJ2-3	-	TRBV7-9	ASSRYETRHTDTQY
TRBD2	TRBJ2-1	many	TRBV19	ASGGLAGNEQF
-	TRBJ1-1	-	TRBV19	ASSIQSSLTEAF
-	TRBJ1-1	-	TRBV3-1	ASSQWGLSNTEAF
-	TRBJ2-3	-	TRBV20-1	SARGRSEDTQY
-	TRBJ2-2	few	TRBV24-1	ATGTQNTGELF
-	TRBJ1-5	-	TRBV12-3/TRBV12-4	ASSWGRLNQPQH
-	TRBJ1-5	many	TRBV7-2	ASSSPGTRNQPQH
TRBD2	TRBJ2-3	-	TRBV12-3/TRBV12-4	ASRPHSGNTDTQY
-	TRBJ1-3	-	TRBV6-1	ASSRGLGNTIY
-	TRBJ2-1	-	TRBV20-1	SASYVGSPYYNEQF
TRBD1	TRBJ1-2	few	TRBV18	ASSPPEVRDRGNYGYT
TRBD1	TRBJ2-3	-	TRBV3-1	ASSSGGGLSRGTQY
-	TRBJ2-1	many	TRBV27	ASSANRYNEQF
TRBD1	TRBJ1-1	-	TRBV6-4	ASSVPGQKNTEAF
TRBD2	TRBJ2-3	-	TRBV5-1	ASSLEGGGAPDTQY
TRBD1	TRBJ1-2	few	TRBV28	ASSWGQGQEGYT
TRBD1	TRBJ2-1	many	TRBV28	ASRGTGKGIEQF
-	TRBJ1-2	few	TRBV7-9	ASSLKAYGYT
TRBD1	TRBJ1-5	many	TRBV20-1	SARGTGVQPQH
-	TRBJ1-5	many	TRBV27	ASSFLGSLRDQPQH
TRBD2	TRBJ2-5	few	TRBV25-1	ASSGGAGTRQETQY
TRBD1	TRBJ2-1	-	TRBV7-9	ASSDTTGADEQF
-	TRBJ2-1	-	TRBV7-9	ASSSSGVSYNEQF
TRBD1	TRBJ1-1	many	TRBV20-1	SVSGTGGTAF
-	TRBJ2-1	many	TRBV20-1	SAPDYNEQF
TRBD2	TRBJ2-3	few	TRBV28	AFSGGRTDTQY
-	TRBJ1-4	-	TRBV7-6	ASSLYSGLGTNEKLF
TRBD2	TRBJ2-5	-	TRBV11-2	ASSSAGRGGAAFQETQY
-	TRBJ2-2	many	TRBV6-1	ASRSLLGELF